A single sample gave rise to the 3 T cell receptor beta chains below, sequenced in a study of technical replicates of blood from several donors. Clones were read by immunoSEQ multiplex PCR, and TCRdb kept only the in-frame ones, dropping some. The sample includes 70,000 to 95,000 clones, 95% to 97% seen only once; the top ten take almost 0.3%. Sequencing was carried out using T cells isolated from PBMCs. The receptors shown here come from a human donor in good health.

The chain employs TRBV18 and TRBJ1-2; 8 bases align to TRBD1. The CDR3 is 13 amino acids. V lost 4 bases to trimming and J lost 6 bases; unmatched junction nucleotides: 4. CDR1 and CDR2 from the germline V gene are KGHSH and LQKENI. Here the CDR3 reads CASSRDRSDGYTF. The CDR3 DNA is TGTGCCAGCTCACGGGACAGGTCTGATGGCTACACCTTC.

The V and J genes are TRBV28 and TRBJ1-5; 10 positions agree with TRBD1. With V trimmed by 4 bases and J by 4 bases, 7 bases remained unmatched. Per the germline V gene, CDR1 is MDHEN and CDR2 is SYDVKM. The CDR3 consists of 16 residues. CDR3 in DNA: TGTGCCAGCAGTTCTTGGGGACAGGGGTCGAATCAGCCCCAGCATTTT. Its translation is CASSSWGQGSNQPQHF. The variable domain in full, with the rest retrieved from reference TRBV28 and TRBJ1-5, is DVKVTQSSRYLVKRTGEKVFLECVQDMDHENMFWYRQDPGLGLRLIYFSYDVKMKEKGDIPEGYSVSREKKERFSLILESASTNQTSMYLCASSSWGQGSNQPQHFGDGTRLSIL.

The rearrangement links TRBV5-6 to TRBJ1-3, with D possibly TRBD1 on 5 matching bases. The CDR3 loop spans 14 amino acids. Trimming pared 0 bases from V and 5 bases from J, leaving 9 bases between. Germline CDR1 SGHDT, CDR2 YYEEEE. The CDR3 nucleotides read TGTGCCAGCAGCTTGGCCACAGGTAGAAACACCATATATTTT. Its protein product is CASSLATGRNTIYF.